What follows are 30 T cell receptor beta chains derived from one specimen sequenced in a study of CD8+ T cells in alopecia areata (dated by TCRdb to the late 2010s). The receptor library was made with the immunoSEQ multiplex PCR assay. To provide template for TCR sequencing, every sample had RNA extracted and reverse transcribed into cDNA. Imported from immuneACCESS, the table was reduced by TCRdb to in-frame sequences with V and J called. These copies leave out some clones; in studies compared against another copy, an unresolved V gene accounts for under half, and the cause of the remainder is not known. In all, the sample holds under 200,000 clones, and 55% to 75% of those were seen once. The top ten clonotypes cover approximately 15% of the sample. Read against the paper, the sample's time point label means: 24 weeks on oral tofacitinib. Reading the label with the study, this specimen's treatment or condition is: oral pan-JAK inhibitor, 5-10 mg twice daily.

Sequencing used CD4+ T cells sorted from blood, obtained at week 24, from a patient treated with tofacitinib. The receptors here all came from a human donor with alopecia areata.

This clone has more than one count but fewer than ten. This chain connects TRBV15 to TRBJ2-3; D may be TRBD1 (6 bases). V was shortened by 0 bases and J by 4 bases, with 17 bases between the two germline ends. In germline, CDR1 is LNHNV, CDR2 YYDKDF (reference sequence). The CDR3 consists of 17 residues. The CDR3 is CATSRDEQGRGPDTQYF. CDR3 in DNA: TGTGCCACCAGCAGAGACGAACAGGGTAGAGGTCCAGATACGCAGTATTTT.

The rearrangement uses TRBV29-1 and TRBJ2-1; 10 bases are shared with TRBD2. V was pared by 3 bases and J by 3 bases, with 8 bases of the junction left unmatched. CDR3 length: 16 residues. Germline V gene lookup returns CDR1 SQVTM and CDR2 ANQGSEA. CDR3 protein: CSVDPGLAENYNEQFF. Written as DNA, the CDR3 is TGCAGCGTTGATCCCGGACTAGCGGAGAACTACAATGAGCAGTTCTTC.

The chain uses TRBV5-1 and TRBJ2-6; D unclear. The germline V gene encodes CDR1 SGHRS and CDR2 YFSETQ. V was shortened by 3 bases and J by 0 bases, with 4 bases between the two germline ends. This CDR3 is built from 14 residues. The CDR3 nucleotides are TGCGCCAGCAGCTGGACCTCTGGGGCCAACGTCCTGACTTTC. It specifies CASSWTSGANVLTF.

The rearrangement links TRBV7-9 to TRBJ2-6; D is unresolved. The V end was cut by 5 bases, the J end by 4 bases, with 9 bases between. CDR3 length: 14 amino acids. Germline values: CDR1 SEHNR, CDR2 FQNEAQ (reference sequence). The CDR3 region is CASSTPAGANVLTF. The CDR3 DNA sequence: TGTGCCAGCAGCACCCCGGCCGGGGCCAACGTCCTGACTTTC.

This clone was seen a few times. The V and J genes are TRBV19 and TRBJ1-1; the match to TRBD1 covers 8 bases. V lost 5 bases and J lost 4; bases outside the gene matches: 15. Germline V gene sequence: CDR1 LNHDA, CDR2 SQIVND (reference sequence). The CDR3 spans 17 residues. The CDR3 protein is CASSARDRRKVFTEAFF. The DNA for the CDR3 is TGTGCCAGTAGTGCCCGGGACAGGCGAAAGGTTTTCACTGAAGCTTTCTTT.

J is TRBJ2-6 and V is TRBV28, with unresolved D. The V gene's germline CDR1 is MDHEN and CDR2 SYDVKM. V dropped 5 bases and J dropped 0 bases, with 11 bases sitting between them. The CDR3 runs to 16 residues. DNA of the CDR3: TGTGCCAGCAGTCCCCACCCGGGCTCTGGGGCCAACGTCCTGACTTTC. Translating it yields CASSPHPGSGANVLTF.

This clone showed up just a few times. In DNA form, the CDR3 reads TGTGCCAGCAGTGCGGACAGGAATCAGCCCCAGCATTTT. Residues: CASSADRNQPQHF. This chain links TRBV6-1 with TRBJ1-5, with 7 bases aligning to TRBD1. This CDR3 has 13 amino acids. The junction had 1 base not matched to a gene; V was cut back by 4 bases and J by 4 bases. CDR1 MNHNS and CDR2 SASEGT come from the germline V gene.

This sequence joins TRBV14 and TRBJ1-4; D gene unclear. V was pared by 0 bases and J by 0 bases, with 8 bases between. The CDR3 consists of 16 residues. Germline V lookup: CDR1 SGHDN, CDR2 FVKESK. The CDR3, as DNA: TGTGCCAGCAGCCAAGAGCCCAGCCCAACTAATGAAAAACTGTTTTTT. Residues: CASSQEPSPTNEKLFF. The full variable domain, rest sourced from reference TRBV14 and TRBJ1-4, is EAGVTQFPSHSVIEKGQTVTLRCDPISGHDNLYWYRRVMGKEIKFLLHFVKESKQDESGMPNNRFLAERTGGTYSTLKVQPAELEDSGVYFCASSQEPSPTNEKLFFGSGTQLSVL.

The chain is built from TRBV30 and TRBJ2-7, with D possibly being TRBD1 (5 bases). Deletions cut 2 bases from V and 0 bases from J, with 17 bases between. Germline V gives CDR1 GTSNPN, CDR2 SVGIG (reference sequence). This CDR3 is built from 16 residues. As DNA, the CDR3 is TGTGCCTGGAGTCCCCGGACATACCTCTACTCCTACGAGCAGTACTTC. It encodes CAWSPRTYLYSYEQYF.

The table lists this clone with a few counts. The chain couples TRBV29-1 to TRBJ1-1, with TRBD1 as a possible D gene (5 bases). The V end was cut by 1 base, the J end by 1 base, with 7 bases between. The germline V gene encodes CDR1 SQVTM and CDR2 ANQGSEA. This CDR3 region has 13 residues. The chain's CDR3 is CSVEGQTNTEAFF. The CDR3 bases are TGCAGCGTTGAAGGACAGACGAACACTGAAGCTTTCTTT. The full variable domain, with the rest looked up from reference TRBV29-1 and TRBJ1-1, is SAVISQKPSRDICQRGTSLTIQCQVDSQVTMMFWYRQQPGQSLTLIATANQGSEATYESGFVIDKFPISRPNLTFSTLTVSNMSPEDSSIYLCSVEGQTNTEAFFGQGTRLTVV.

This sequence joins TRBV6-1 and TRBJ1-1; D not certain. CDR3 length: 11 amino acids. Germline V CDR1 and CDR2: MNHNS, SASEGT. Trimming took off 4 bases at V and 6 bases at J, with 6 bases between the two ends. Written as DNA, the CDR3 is TGTGCCAGCAGTGTGTATGCTGAAGCTTTCTTT. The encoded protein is CASSVYAEAFF.

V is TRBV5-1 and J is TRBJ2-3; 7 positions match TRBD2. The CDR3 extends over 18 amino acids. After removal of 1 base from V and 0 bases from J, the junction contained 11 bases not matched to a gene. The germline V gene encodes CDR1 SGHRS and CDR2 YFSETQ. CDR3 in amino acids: CASSLPLQAGRSTDTQYF. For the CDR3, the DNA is TGCGCCAGCAGCTTGCCGTTGCAAGCGGGGAGAAGCACAGATACGCAGTATTTT.

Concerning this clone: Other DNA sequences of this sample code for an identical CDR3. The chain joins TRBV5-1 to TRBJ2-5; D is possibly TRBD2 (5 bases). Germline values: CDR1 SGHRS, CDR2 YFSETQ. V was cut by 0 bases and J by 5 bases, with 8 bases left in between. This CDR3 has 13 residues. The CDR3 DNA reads TGCGCCAGCAGCTTGGGAGGGCGTGAGACCCAGTACTTC. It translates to CASSLGGRETQYF.

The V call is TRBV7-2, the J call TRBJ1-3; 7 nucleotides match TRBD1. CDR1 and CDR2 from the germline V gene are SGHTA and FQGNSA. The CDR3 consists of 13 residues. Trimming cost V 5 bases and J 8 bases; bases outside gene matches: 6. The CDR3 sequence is CASSNRQGHTIYF. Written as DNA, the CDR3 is TGTGCCAGCAGCAACCGACAGGGTCACACCATATATTTT.

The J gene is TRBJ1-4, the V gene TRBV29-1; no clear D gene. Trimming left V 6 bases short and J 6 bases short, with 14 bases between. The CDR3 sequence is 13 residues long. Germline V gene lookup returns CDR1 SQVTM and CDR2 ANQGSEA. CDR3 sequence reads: CSVRDSWDEKLFF. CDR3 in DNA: TGCAGCGTACGTGACTCCTGGGATGAAAAACTGTTTTTT.

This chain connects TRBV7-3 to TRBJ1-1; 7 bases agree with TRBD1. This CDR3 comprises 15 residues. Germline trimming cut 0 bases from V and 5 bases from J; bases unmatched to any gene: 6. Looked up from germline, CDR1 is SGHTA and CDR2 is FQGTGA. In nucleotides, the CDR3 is TGTGCCAGCAGCTTAACGGCGAGGGGGCTAACTGAAGCTTTCTTT. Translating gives CASSLTARGLTEAFF.

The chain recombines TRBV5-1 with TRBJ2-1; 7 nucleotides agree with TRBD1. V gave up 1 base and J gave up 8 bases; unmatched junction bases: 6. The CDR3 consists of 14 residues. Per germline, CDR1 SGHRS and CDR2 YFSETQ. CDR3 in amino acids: CASSLLGQDYEQFF. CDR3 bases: TGCGCCAGCAGCTTGCTCGGACAGGATTATGAGCAGTTCTTC.

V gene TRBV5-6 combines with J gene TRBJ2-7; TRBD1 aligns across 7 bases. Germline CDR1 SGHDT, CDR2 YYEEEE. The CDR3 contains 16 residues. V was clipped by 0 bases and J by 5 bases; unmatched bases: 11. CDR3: CASSLAVSRGSDEQYF. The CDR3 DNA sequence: TGTGCCAGCAGCTTGGCCGTGTCCAGGGGGAGCGACGAGCAGTACTTC.

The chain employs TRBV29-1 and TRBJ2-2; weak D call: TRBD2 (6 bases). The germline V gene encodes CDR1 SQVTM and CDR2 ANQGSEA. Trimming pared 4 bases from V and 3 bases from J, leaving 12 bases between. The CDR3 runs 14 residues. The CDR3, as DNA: TGCAGCGTTGGCGGGGAAAAATACACCGGGGAGCTGTTTTTT. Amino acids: CSVGGEKYTGELFF.

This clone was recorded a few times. This CDR3 is CASRPRVETEAFF. The CDR3 DNA sequence: TGTGCCAGTAGGCCCCGGGTTGAAACTGAAGCTTTCTTT. The chain recombines TRBV19 with TRBJ1-1, with D unresolved. CDR1 and CDR2 (germline): LNHDA, SQIVND (reference sequence). This CDR3 region has 13 residues. V was shortened by 6 bases and J by 5 bases, with 13 bases between the two germline ends.

Written as DNA, the CDR3 is TGTGCCAGTAGTTCAACAGGGGGCTGGAGCTACACCTTC. It encodes CASSSTGGWSYTF. The rearrangement uses TRBV19 and TRBJ1-2; 9 bases agree with TRBD1. CDR3 size: 13 residues. Germline loops: CDR1 LNHDA, CDR2 SQIVND (reference sequence). With 5 bases clipped from V and 9 bases from J, the junction kept 7 bases outside the gene matches.

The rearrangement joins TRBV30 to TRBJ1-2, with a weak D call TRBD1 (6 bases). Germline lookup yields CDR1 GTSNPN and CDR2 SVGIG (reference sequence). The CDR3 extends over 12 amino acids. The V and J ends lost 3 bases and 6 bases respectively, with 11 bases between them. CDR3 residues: CAWRPGGHGYTF. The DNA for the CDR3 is TGTGCCTGGAGGCCGGGGGGCCATGGCTACACCTTC.

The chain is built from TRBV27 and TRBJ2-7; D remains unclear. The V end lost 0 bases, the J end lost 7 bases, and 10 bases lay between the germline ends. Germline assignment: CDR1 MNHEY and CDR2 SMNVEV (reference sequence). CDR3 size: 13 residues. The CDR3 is CASSLSPLGEQYF. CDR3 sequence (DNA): TGTGCCAGCAGTTTATCCCCACTCGGGGAGCAGTACTTC.

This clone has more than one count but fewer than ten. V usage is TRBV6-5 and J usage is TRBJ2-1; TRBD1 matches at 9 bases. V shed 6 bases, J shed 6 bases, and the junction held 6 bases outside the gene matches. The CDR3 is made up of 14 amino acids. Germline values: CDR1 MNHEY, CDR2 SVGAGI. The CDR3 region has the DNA TGTGCCAGCAGCGACAGGGGGTTCCCCAATGAGCAGTTCTTC. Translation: CASSDRGFPNEQFF.

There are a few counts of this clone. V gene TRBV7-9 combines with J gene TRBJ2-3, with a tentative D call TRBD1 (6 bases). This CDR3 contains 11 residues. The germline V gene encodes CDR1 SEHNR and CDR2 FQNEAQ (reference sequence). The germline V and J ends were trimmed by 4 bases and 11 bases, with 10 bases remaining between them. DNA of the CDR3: TGTGCCAGCAGCTCCCCGGACAGGCAGTATTTT. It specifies CASSSPDRQYF.

CDR3 in amino acids: CASSLASGQGMYEQYF. The CDR3 nucleotides read TGCGCCAGCAGCTTGGCCAGTGGACAGGGGATGTATGAGCAGTACTTC. The rearrangement links TRBV5-1 to TRBJ2-7; 9 bases are shared with TRBD1. CDR1 and CDR2 (germline): SGHRS, YFSETQ. CDR3 size: 16 residues. With V trimmed by 0 bases and J by 7 bases, 11 bases remained unmatched.

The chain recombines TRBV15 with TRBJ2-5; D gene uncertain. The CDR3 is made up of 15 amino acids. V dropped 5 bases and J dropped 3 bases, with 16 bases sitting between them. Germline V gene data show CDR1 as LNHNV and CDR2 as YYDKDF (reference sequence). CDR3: CATSAWAQPEETQYF. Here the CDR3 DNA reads TGTGCCACCAGCGCCTGGGCGCAGCCCGAAGAGACCCAGTACTTC.

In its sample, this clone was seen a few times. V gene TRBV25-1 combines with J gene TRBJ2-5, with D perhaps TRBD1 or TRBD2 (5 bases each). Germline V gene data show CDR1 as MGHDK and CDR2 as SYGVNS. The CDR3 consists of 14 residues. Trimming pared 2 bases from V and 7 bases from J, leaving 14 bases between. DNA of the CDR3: TGTGCCAGCAGTGAAGAAGGGGCAGGGACGACCCAGTACTTC. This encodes CASSEEGAGTTQYF.

The CDR3 sequence: CASSLVGGSGTRSSGQYF. The DNA of the CDR3 is TGTGCCAGCAGCTTAGTAGGGGGATCCGGGACGAGGAGTTCGGGGCAGTACTTC. The chain recombines TRBV7-2 with TRBJ2-7; D possibly corresponds to TRBD1 (6 bases). Germline CDR1 is SGHTA and CDR2 is FQGNSA. CDR3 length: 18 amino acids. The V gene lost 1 base and the J gene lost 9 bases, with 28 bases spanning the gap. The full variable domain, in which reference TRBV7-2 and TRBJ2-7 provide the parts outside the CDR3, is GAGVSQSPSNKVTEKGKDVELRCDPISGHTALYWYRQSLGQGLEFLIYFQGNSAPDKSGLPSDRFSAERTGGSVSTLTIQRTQQEDSAVYLCASSLVGGSGTRSSGQYFGPGTRLTVT.

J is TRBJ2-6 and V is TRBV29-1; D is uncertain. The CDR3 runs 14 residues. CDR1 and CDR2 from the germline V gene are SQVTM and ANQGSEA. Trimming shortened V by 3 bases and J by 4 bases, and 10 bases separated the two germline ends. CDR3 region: CSVDAEPGANVLTF. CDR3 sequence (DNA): TGCAGCGTTGATGCCGAGCCCGGGGCCAACGTCCTGACTTTC.